This TCR beta chain was identified during a study of metastatic and nonmetastatic thyroid tumors. Authors' processing steps: In papillary thyroid cancer, a distant-metastasis classifier was built using CDR3 differences across clinicopathological groups. TCRdb re-clonotyped the PCR reads via MiXCR. TCRdb's processing, not the authors' own work, is the source of the V and J calls. The sample records 53,000 or so clones, 20% to 25% being singletons. This clone has ten or more counts. Patients underwent thyroid surgery, and none had received any treatment before it. Input material: blood. The sequence was obtained from a female donor with papillary thyroid cancer or a benign thyroid nodule (not recorded which). Some clones in this sample may be carry-over from other donors' samples.

CDR3 region: CASRSHRTGLFF. CDR3 nucleotide sequence: TGTGCCAGCAGGTCCCACAGAACGGGGCTGTTCTTC. The rearrangement joins TRBV28 to TRBJ2-1; D is possibly TRBD1 or TRBD2 (5 bases each). Germline V gene data show CDR1 as MDHEN and CDR2 as SYDVKM. The CDR3 has 12 amino acids. Trimming shortened V by 6 bases and J by 15 bases, and 18 bases separated the two germline ends.